These T cell receptor beta chains were read from a single sample in a study of T cells after yellow fever vaccination. TCRdb itself ran the 5' RACE reads through MiXCR, one entry per CDR3 protein. This table holds about 20,000 distinct CDR3 sequences, 5.2% found once. Sequenced material: PBMCs, either bulk or a sorted T-cell subset (CD4+, CD8+, memory, or dextramer-sorted; not recorded which), taken roughly 46 days after the first yellow fever vaccination. The receptors derive from a man aged 18 to 30 who received the YFV17D yellow fever vaccine. The CDR3 runs from the conserved cysteine through the conserved F or W. The D gene is left open where the match is weak. Each size is once, few or many counts, or a class when the clone is expanded.

J gene | D gene | clone size | V gene | CDR3 protein | CDR3 DNA
TRBJ1-6 | - | many | TRBV4-1 | CASSQGPRGPSPLHF | TGCGCCAGCAGCCAAGGGCCTCGGGGTCCTTCACCCCTCCACTTT
TRBJ2-1 | - | many | TRBV5-1 | CASSLVAGASSYNEQFF | TGCGCCAGCAGCTTGGTGGCGGGGGCTAGCTCCTACAATGAGCAGTTCTTC
TRBJ2-6 | - | many | TRBV27 | CASSTQSSGANVLTF | TGTGCCAGCAGTACCCAGAGCTCTGGGGCCAACGTCCTGACTTTC
TRBJ1-1 | TRBD1 | few | TRBV28 | CASSLLGQVNTEAFF | TGTGCCAGCAGTTTACTCGGACAGGTTAACACTGAAGCTTTCTTT
TRBJ1-5 | - | many | TRBV2 | CASSGEQPQPQHF | TGTGCCAGCAGTGGGGAACAGCCCCAGCCCCAGCATTTT
TRBJ2-7 | TRBD1 | many | TRBV5-6 | CASSDPGQGLYEQYF | TGTGCCAGCAGCGATCCGGGACAGGGGTTATACGAGCAGTACTTC
TRBJ2-2 | - | many | TRBV5-1 | CASSPRDGTFTGELFF | TGCGCCAGCAGCCCGCGGGACGGAACTTTCACCGGGGAGCTGTTTTTT
TRBJ2-5 | - | many | TRBV18 | CASSQQETQYF | TGTGCCAGCTCGCAACAAGAGACCCAGTACTTC
TRBJ1-4 | TRBD1 | many | TRBV4-1 | CASSQGTGDEKLFF | TGCGCCAGCAGCCAGGGGACAGGGGATGAAAAACTGTTTTTT
TRBJ2-5 | - | few | TRBV5-4 | CASSGRDIQETQYF | TGTGCCAGCAGCGGCCGGGACATCCAAGAGACCCAGTACTTC
TRBJ1-1 | - | medium-sized | TRBV5-1 | CASKEPRVGDTEAFF | TGCGCCAGCAAGGAACCTCGCGTAGGGGACACTGAAGCTTTCTTT
TRBJ2-6 | TRBD2 | many | TRBV4-1 | CASSRGGFAGANVLTF | TGCGCCAGCAGCCGGGGGGGGTTCGCTGGGGCCAACGTCCTGACTTTC
TRBJ2-3 | TRBD2 | many | TRBV5-1 | CASRISGGTDTQYF | TGCGCCAGCAGAATTAGCGGGGGTACAGATACGCAGTATTTT
TRBJ2-5 | - | few | TRBV6-1 | CASSRWEEAKTQYF | TGTGCCAGCAGTCGATGGGAGGAAGCAAAGACCCAGTACTTC
TRBJ2-5 | - | many | TRBV30 | CAWSPQETQYF | TGTGCCTGGAGTCCGCAAGAGACCCAGTACTTC
TRBJ2-1 | - | many | TRBV5-4 | CASSLGGASYNEQFF | TGTGCCAGCAGCTTAGGGGGAGCATCCTACAATGAGCAGTTCTTC
TRBJ2-1 | - | many | TRBV7-6 | CASSFGGPGNEQFF | TGTGCCAGCAGCTTCGGGGGCCCGGGCAATGAGCAGTTCTTC
TRBJ2-6 | - | many | TRBV27 | CASSLSAGANVLTF | TGTGCCAGCAGTTTGTCGGCCGGGGCCAACGTCCTGACTTTC
TRBJ2-1 | TRBD1 | many | TRBV6-2/TRBV6-3 | CASGDRGRSYNEQFF | TGTGCCAGCGGTGACAGGGGCCGCTCCTACAATGAGCAGTTCTTC
TRBJ1-1 | TRBD1 | many | TRBV6-5 | CASSYGQGGIEAFF | TGTGCCAGCAGTTACGGACAGGGAGGGATTGAAGCTTTCTTT